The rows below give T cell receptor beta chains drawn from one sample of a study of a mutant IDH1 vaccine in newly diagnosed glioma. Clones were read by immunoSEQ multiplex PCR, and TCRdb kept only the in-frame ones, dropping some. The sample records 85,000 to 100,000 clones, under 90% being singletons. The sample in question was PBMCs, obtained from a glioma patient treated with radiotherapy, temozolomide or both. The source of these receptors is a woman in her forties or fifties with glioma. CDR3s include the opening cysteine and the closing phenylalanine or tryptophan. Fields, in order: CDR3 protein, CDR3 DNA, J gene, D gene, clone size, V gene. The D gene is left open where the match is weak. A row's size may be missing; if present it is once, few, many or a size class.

CDR3aa: CASSLAGLAGASTDTQYF; CDR3nt: TGCGCCAGCAGCTTGGCCGGACTAGCGGGAGCTAGCACAGATACGCAGTATTTT; j_gene: TRBJ2-3; d_gene: TRBD2; abundance: -; v_gene: TRBV5-1
CDR3aa: CASSLASQGMNTEAFF; CDR3nt: TGCGCCAGCAGCTTGGCATCACAGGGGATGAACACTGAAGCTTTCTTT; j_gene: TRBJ1-1; d_gene: TRBD1; abundance: -; v_gene: TRBV5-1
CDR3aa: CASSLEGGTEAFF; CDR3nt: TGTGCCAGCAGCTTAGAAGGCGGCACTGAAGCTTTCTTT; j_gene: TRBJ1-1; d_gene: -; abundance: -; v_gene: TRBV7-7
CDR3aa: CASSLGGDFYEQYF; CDR3nt: TGTGCCAGCAGCCTCGGGGGGGATTTCTACGAGCAGTACTTC; j_gene: TRBJ2-7; d_gene: TRBD2; abundance: -; v_gene: TRBV7-6
CDR3aa: CASSLAPGWNAGSSSPLHF; CDR3nt: TGTGCCAGCAGCTTGGCCCCAGGATGGAATGCAGGGAGTAGTTCACCCCTCCACTTT; j_gene: TRBJ1-6; d_gene: -; abundance: -; v_gene: TRBV5-5
CDR3aa: CASSRAHTGRQAYGYTF; CDR3nt: TGTGCCAGCAGTCGGGCCCATACAGGGAGGCAGGCCTATGGCTACACCTTC; j_gene: TRBJ1-2; d_gene: -; abundance: -; v_gene: TRBV27
CDR3aa: CASSLVPYSDSPLHF; CDR3nt: TGTGCCAGCAGCTTAGTGCCCTACAGCGATTCACCCCTCCACTTT; j_gene: TRBJ1-6; d_gene: -; abundance: -; v_gene: TRBV7-8
CDR3aa: CASSFHGQGAGEQYF; CDR3nt: TGTGCCAGCAGCTTTCATGGACAGGGGGCGGGTGAGCAGTACTTC; j_gene: TRBJ2-7; d_gene: TRBD1; abundance: -; v_gene: TRBV7-9
CDR3aa: CASRGDKHYEQYF; CDR3nt: TGTGCCAGCAGGGGGGACAAACACTACGAGCAGTACTTC; j_gene: TRBJ2-7; d_gene: -; abundance: -; v_gene: TRBV2
CDR3aa: CASSEWEGISPLHF; CDR3nt: TGTGCCAGCAGTGAATGGGAGGGGATCTCACCCCTCCACTTT; j_gene: TRBJ1-6; d_gene: -; abundance: few; v_gene: TRBV6-1
CDR3aa: CASSLSQTQYF; CDR3nt: TGTGCCAGCAGCTTAAGCCAGACCCAGTACTTC; j_gene: TRBJ2-5; d_gene: -; abundance: -; v_gene: TRBV7-2
CDR3aa: CASSLEAANYGYTF; CDR3nt: TGCGCCAGCAGCCTTGAGGCAGCCAACTATGGCTACACCTTC; j_gene: TRBJ1-2; d_gene: -; abundance: -; v_gene: TRBV5-1
CDR3aa: CASSLRTGVGGYTF; CDR3nt: TGTGCCAGCAGCCTACGGACAGGGGTGGGTGGCTACACCTTC; j_gene: TRBJ1-2; d_gene: TRBD1; abundance: -; v_gene: TRBV11-2
CDR3aa: CASSLGDRAYGYTF; CDR3nt: TGTGCCAGCAGCTTAGGGGACAGAGCCTATGGCTACACCTTC; j_gene: TRBJ1-2; d_gene: TRBD1; abundance: -; v_gene: TRBV7-2
CDR3aa: CASRPSTGAYEQYF; CDR3nt: TGCGCCAGCAGGCCCTCGACAGGGGCCTACGAGCAGTACTTC; j_gene: TRBJ2-7; d_gene: TRBD1; abundance: -; v_gene: TRBV10-1
CDR3aa: CASSPLSQGYTEAFF; CDR3nt: TGTGCCAGCTCACCATTGTCTCAGGGGTACACTGAAGCTTTCTTT; j_gene: TRBJ1-1; d_gene: -; abundance: -; v_gene: TRBV18
CDR3aa: CASSQAAAGVNYGYTF; CDR3nt: TGCGCCAGCAGCCAAGCTGCGGCAGGTGTTAACTATGGCTACACCTTC; j_gene: TRBJ1-2; d_gene: -; abundance: -; v_gene: TRBV4-1
CDR3aa: CASSPGQGNSGANVLTF; CDR3nt: TGTGCCAGCTCACCAGGACAGGGGAACTCTGGGGCCAACGTCCTGACTTTC; j_gene: TRBJ2-6; d_gene: TRBD1; abundance: -; v_gene: TRBV18
CDR3aa: CASRGPGGGRTEAFF; CDR3nt: TGTGCCAGCAGGGGGCCGGGTGGAGGTCGCACTGAAGCTTTCTTT; j_gene: TRBJ1-1; d_gene: -; abundance: -; v_gene: TRBV2
CDR3aa: CASSPGTVSRPQHF; CDR3nt: TGTGCCAGCAGTCCCGGGACAGTTTCGAGGCCCCAGCATTTT; j_gene: TRBJ1-5; d_gene: TRBD1; abundance: -; v_gene: TRBV27
CDR3aa: CASSPSGTRLQETQYF; CDR3nt: TGTGCCAGCAGCCCCTCCGGGACTAGGCTTCAAGAGACCCAGTACTTC; j_gene: TRBJ2-5; d_gene: TRBD2; abundance: -; v_gene: TRBV5-6
CDR3aa: CASSPQGGAETQYF; CDR3nt: TGTGCCAGCAGCCCACAGGGAGGAGCAGAGACCCAGTACTTC; j_gene: TRBJ2-5; d_gene: -; abundance: -; v_gene: TRBV13
CDR3aa: CASSVEGQGAYGYTF; CDR3nt: TGTGCCAGCAGCGTAGAGGGTCAGGGGGCCTATGGCTACACCTTC; j_gene: TRBJ1-2; d_gene: TRBD1; abundance: -; v_gene: TRBV9
CDR3aa: CASSLGGSNQPQHF; CDR3nt: TGTGCCAGCAGTTTAGGGGGATCCAATCAGCCCCAGCATTTT; j_gene: TRBJ1-5; d_gene: -; abundance: -; v_gene: TRBV25-1
CDR3aa: CASSEASSGANVLTF; CDR3nt: TGTGCCAGCAGTGAAGCGAGCTCTGGGGCCAACGTCCTGACTTTC; j_gene: TRBJ2-6; d_gene: -; abundance: -; v_gene: TRBV6-1
CDR3aa: CASSFGQTSYNSPLHF; CDR3nt: TGTGCCAGCAGCTTTGGGCAGACCTCCTATAATTCACCCCTCCACTTT; j_gene: TRBJ1-6; d_gene: -; abundance: -; v_gene: TRBV7-6
CDR3aa: CASSLDTGRGNTIYF; CDR3nt: TGTGCCAGCAGCCTAGATACCGGGAGGGGAAACACCATATATTTT; j_gene: TRBJ1-3; d_gene: -; abundance: -; v_gene: TRBV11-2